This T cell receptor (beta chain) came from a study of T cells in Graves' hyperthyroidism and ophthalmopathy. Study-level results: A 13 V-J model separated ophthalmopathy from stable hyperthyroidism.

The CDR3 contains 13 residues. The germline V gene has CDR1 SGHRS and CDR2 YFSETQ. V was shortened by 4 bases and J by 3 bases, with 9 bases between the two germline ends. Exclusion of a patient resulted from uncontrolled infection, other autoimmune disease, pregnancy or lactation. RNA transcripts gave rise to amplified TCR beta CDR3 regions. A set of HTBI primers served as the primers for a first-round RT-PCR of the TCR CDR3. MiXCR, run by TCRdb on the multiplex PCR reads, gives a single entry per CDR3 protein. Of hundreds of thousands of distinct CDR3 sequences listed, around a fifth are singletons. A note on this clonotype: The antigen remains undetermined.

This TCR derives from an older woman with Graves' ophthalmopathy. Source material: blood. J is TRBJ2-3 and V is TRBV5-1; unclear D gene. This CDR3 is CASSPVITDTQYF. The CDR3 coding sequence is TGCGCCAGCAGCCCGGTCATTACAGATACGCAGTATTTT.